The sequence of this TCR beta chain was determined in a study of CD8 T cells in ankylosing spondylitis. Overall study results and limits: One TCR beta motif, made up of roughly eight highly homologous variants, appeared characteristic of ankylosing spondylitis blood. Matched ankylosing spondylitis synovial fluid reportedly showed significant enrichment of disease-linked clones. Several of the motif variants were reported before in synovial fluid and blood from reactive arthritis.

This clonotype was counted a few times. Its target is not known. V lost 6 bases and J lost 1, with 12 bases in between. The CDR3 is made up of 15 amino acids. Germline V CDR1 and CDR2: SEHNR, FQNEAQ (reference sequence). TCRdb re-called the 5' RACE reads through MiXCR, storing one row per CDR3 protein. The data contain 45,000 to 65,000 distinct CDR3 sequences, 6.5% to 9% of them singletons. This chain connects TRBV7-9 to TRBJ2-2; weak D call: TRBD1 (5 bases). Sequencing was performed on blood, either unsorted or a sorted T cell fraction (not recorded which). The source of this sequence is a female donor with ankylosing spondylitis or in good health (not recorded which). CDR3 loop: CASRPIQGNTGELFF. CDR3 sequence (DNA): TGTGCCAGCAGACCTATCCAGGGGAACACCGGGGAGCTGTTTTTT.